The next 18 T cell receptor beta chains were all read from a single sample in a study of vaccination effects on CD4 cells after COVID-19. Peptide-pool stimulation followed by sequencing identified expanded antigen-specific CD4+ clonotypes in the ViraFEST assay. At the end of about 10 days of culture, CD4+ T cells were isolated. None of these healthy vaccinees had been infected with SARS-CoV-2 before vaccination. The antigens these receptors bind are not known. The assay was immunoSEQ multiplex PCR, and TCRdb's table has in-frame clones only and misses some. The sample contains about 55,000 clones, roughly two thirds of which appear only once. The material sequenced was CD4+ T cells from PBMCs cultured with SARS-CoV-2 spike peptides, taken before COVID-19 vaccination. These receptors came from a human donor who received a COVID-19 vaccine.

The V and J genes are TRBV18 and TRBJ1-1; maybe TRBD1 (5 bases). V was cut by 3 bases and J by 5 bases, with 16 bases left in between. The CDR3 covers 15 residues. Per the germline V gene, CDR1 is KGHSH and CDR2 is LQKENI. The CDR3 DNA is TGTGCCAGCTCACCGATACAAAGGGGCCAGACTGAAGCTTTCTTT. Translation gives CASSPIQRGQTEAFF.

This clone has just one count. The rearrangement uses TRBV5-4 and TRBJ1-2; TRBD1 matches at 7 bases. The V segment lost 2 bases and the J segment 9 bases; nucleotides outside the gene matches: 16. Germline V lookup: CDR1 SGHNT, CDR2 YYREEE (reference sequence). The CDR3 totals 16 residues. The CDR3 here is CASSLYGRDRSSSYTF. Here the CDR3 DNA reads TGTGCCAGCAGCTTATACGGCAGGGACAGATCTTCAAGCTACACCTTC.

The V gene is TRBV19, the J gene TRBJ1-5; D is possibly TRBD1 (5 bases). The germline V gene has CDR1 LNHDA and CDR2 SQIVND (reference sequence). CDR3 size: 18 residues. V lost 3 bases, J lost 2 bases, and 20 bases lay in between. The CDR3 nucleotides read TGTGCCAGTAGTATTTCCGTCAGGGAGGGAAGGGGCAATCAGCCCCAGCATTTT. As protein: CASSISVREGRGNQPQHF.

V is TRBV7-2 and J is TRBJ1-1; D might be TRBD1 (5 bases). Per germline, CDR1 SGHTA and CDR2 FQGNSA. The V gene lost 4 bases and the J gene lost 1 base, with 16 bases spanning the gap. CDR3 length: 16 amino acids. DNA for the CDR3: TGTGCCAGCAGCTCAATCTCATACGGGGGGAACACTGAAGCTTTCTTT. It encodes CASSSISYGGNTEAFF.

The rearrangement links TRBV4-2 to TRBJ2-3, with TRBD2 matching 10 bases. In germline, CDR1 is LGHNA, CDR2 YNFKEQ. The J segment lost 1 base and the V segment lost 4 bases, leaving 2 bases of the junction unmatched. This CDR3 region has 15 residues. The CDR3 sequence is CASSPTSGGTDTQYF. CDR3 nucleotides: TGTGCCAGCAGCCCAACTAGCGGGGGCACAGATACGCAGTATTTT.

The rearrangement uses TRBV12-5 and TRBJ2-5; D perhaps matches TRBD1 (5 bases). CDR3 length: 14 amino acids. The V end lost 9 bases, the J end lost 0 bases, and 14 bases lay between the germline ends. Germline V CDR1 and CDR2: LGHNT, FRNRAP. CDR3 in amino acids: CASGQGAHQETQYF. The CDR3 DNA reads TGTGCTAGCGGTCAAGGGGCACACCAAGAGACCCAGTACTTC.

The V gene is TRBV6-5, the J gene TRBJ2-7; 8 nucleotides line up with TRBD2. Germline values: CDR1 MNHEY, CDR2 SVGAGI. The junction had 5 bases not matched to a gene; V was cut back by 5 bases and J by 2 bases. The CDR3 runs 14 residues. The CDR3 loop reads CASSLTSGPYEQYF. DNA of the CDR3: TGTGCCAGCAGTCTTACTAGCGGACCCTACGAGCAGTACTTC.

V usage is TRBV30 and J usage is TRBJ1-5; a possible D gene is TRBD1 (5 bases). In germline, CDR1 is GTSNPN, CDR2 SVGIG (reference sequence). The CDR3 is 12 residues long. V gave up 2 bases and J gave up 4 bases, with 6 bases separating them. In DNA form, the CDR3 reads TGTGCCTGGAGTCGGGGGAATCAGCCCCAGCATTTT. Residues: CAWSRGNQPQHF.

The chain combines TRBV5-1 with TRBJ2-2, with 14 bases that match TRBD2. Germline V gene sequence: CDR1 SGHRS, CDR2 YFSETQ. V lost 4 bases to trimming and J lost 6 bases; unmatched junction nucleotides: 2. This CDR3 is built from 15 residues. CDR3 nucleotides: TGCGCCAGCAGCGGGACTAGCGGGAGTTCCGGGGAGCTGTTTTTT. This encodes CASSGTSGSSGELFF.

The rearrangement links TRBV20-1 to TRBJ1-6; D gene ambiguous. This CDR3 is 14 amino acids long. In germline, CDR1 is DFQATT, CDR2 SNEGSKA (reference sequence). V gave up 3 bases and J gave up 6 bases, with 12 bases separating them. The CDR3 region is CSASAGLGNSPLHF. In DNA, the CDR3 is TGCAGTGCTAGTGCGGGGTTGGGTAATTCACCCCTCCACTTT.

The chain links TRBV28 to TRBJ1-4; D ambiguous. Germline V gene lookup returns CDR1 MDHEN and CDR2 SYDVKM. Trimming left V 4 bases short and J 2 bases short, with 11 bases between. This CDR3 spans 15 amino acids. CDR3 amino acids: CASSSPVGTNEKLFF. The DNA of the CDR3 is TGTGCCAGCAGTTCCCCCGTTGGGACTAATGAAAAACTGTTTTTT.

This clone was seen more than once but under ten times. The V and J genes are TRBV9 and TRBJ1-3; D gene unclear. The CDR3 runs 14 residues. Trimming removed 0 bases from V and 4 bases from J, with 8 bases in between. Germline CDR1 reads SGDLS; CDR2 reads YYNGEE. The CDR3 reads CASSVDHLGNTIYF. Written as DNA, the CDR3 is TGTGCCAGCAGCGTAGACCACCTAGGAAACACCATATATTTT.

The table lists this clone with a few counts. The rearrangement links TRBV7-9 to TRBJ1-5; 8 bases align to TRBD1. The CDR3 length is 14 residues. Per the germline V gene, CDR1 is SEHNR and CDR2 is FQNEAQ (reference sequence). V shed 5 bases, J shed 5 bases, and the junction held 5 bases outside the gene matches. Here the CDR3 DNA reads TGTGCCAGCAGCAACGGACAGGGTTATCAGCCCCAGCATTTT. Encoded protein: CASSNGQGYQPQHF.

This clone was counted a few times. V usage is TRBV5-1 and J usage is TRBJ1-6; 7 bases fit TRBD1. Germline V lookup: CDR1 SGHRS, CDR2 YFSETQ. Trimming at V came to 4 bases and at J to 7 bases, leaving 11 bases not matched to a gene. The CDR3 covers 16 residues. CDR3 in amino acids: CASSLYRGTGNSPLHF. CDR3 nucleotide sequence: TGCGCCAGCAGCCTCTACAGGGGTACGGGGAATTCACCCCTCCACTTT.

The chain is built from TRBV3-1 (or the pseudogene TRBV3-2) and TRBJ2-3; TRBD2 aligns across 7 bases. Germline V gene lookup returns CDR1 LGHDT and CDR2 YNNKEL (reference sequence). The CDR3 length is 17 residues. V lost 8 bases to trimming and J lost 4 bases; unmatched junction nucleotides: 18. In nucleotides, the CDR3 is TGTGCCAGCTCTGCGGGAGAGTTTTTAACGGTACCAGATACGCAGTATTTT. The encoded protein is CASSAGEFLTVPDTQYF.

The rearrangement joins TRBV5-6 to TRBJ2-7; D gene uncertain. Germline-derived CDR1 and CDR2 are SGHDT and YYEEEE. The length of the CDR3 is 13 residues. The V gene lost 0 bases and the J gene lost 9 bases, with 13 bases spanning the gap. DNA of the CDR3: TGTGCCAGCAGCTTGGTAATCTATTCGCGGCAGTACTTC. Translation: CASSLVIYSRQYF.

CDR3 nucleotide sequence: TGTGCCTGGAGTGTTCGGGGTTCCTACGAGCAGTACTTC. Protein sequence: CAWSVRGSYEQYF. This chain uses TRBV30 with TRBJ2-7, with TRBD2 as a possible D gene (5 bases). CDR1 and CDR2 from the germline V gene are GTSNPN and SVGIG (reference sequence). The CDR3 has 13 residues. V lost 0 bases to trimming and J lost 1 base, with 7 bases between them.

The rearrangement uses TRBV12-3 or TRBV12-4 and TRBJ2-1; D gene uncertain. Trimming removed 3 bases from V and 10 bases from J, with 7 bases in between. CDR3 length equals 11 residues. The CDR3 region is CASSLAREQFF. The CDR3 DNA is TGTGCCAGCAGTTTGGCTAGGGAGCAGTTCTTC.